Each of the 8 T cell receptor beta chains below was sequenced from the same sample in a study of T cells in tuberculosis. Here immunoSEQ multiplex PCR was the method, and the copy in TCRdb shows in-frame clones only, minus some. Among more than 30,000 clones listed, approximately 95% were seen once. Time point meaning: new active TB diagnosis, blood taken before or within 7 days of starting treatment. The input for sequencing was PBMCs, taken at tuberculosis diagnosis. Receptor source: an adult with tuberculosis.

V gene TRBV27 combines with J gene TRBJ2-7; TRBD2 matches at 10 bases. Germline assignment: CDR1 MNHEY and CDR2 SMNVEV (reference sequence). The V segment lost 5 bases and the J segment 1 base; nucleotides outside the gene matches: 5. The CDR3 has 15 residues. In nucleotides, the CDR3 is TGTGCCAGCAGTCTCAAGCGGGGGGGTTCCTACGAGCAGTACTTC. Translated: CASSLKRGGSYEQYF.

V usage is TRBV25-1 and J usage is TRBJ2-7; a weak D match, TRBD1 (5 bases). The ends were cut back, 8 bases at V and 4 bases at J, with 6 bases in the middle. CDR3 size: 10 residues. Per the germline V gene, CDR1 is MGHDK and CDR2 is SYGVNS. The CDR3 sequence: CASGAYEQYF. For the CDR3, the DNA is TGTGCCAGCGGGGCGTACGAGCAGTACTTC.

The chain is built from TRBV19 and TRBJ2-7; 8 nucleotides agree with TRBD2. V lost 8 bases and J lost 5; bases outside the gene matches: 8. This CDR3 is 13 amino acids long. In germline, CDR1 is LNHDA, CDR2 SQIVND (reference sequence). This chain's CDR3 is CASRTSTGNEQYF. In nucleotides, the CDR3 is TGTGCCAGTCGGACTAGCACGGGCAACGAGCAGTACTTC.

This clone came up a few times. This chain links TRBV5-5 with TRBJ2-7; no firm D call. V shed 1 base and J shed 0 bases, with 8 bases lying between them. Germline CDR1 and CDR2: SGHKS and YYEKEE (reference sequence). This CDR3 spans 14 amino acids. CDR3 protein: CASSLHPTSYEQYF. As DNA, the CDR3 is TGTGCCAGCAGCTTGCATCCTACCTCCTACGAGCAGTACTTC.

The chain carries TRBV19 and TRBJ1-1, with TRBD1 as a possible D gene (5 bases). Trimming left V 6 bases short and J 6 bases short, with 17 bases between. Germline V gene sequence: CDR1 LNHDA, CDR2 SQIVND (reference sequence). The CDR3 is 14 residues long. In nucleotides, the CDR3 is TGTGCCAGTAGCCTCTCCGGGGGAAGGGCTGAAGCTTTCTTT. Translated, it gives CASSLSGGRAEAFF.

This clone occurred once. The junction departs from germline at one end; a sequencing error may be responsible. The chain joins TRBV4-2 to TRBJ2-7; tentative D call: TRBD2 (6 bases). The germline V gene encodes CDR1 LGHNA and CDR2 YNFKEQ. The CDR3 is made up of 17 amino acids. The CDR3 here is CASSQDPFGGVPYEQYF. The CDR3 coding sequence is TGTGCCAGCAGCCAGGATCCGTTCGGGGGAGTCCCCTATGAGCAGTACTTC.

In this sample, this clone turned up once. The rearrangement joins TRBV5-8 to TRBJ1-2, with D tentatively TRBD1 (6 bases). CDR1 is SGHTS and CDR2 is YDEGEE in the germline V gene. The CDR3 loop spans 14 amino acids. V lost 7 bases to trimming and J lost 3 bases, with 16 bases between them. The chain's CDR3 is CASHYPGAYYGYTF. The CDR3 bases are TGTGCCAGCCACTACCCAGGGGCGTACTATGGCTACACCTTC.

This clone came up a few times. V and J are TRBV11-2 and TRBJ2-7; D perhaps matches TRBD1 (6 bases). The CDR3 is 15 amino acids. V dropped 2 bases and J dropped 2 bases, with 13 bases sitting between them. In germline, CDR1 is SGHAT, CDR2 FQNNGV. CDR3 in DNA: TGTGCCAGCAGCTTATCCGCCGGGACAACCTACGAGCAGTACTTC. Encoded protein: CASSLSAGTTYEQYF.